A selection of T cell receptor beta chains follows, all from one sample in a study of blood T cells in healthy people across ages. TCRdb redid the calling of the 5' RACE reads with MiXCR, one entry per CDR3 protein. The sample lists about 680,000 distinct CDR3 sequences; about half were seen once. The sample was blood. These receptors all stem from a woman between 55 and 75 years old in good health. The CDR3 runs from the conserved cysteine through the conserved F or W. D genes are given only for firm matches. Size tells how often a clone was seen (once, few, many) or the class of an expanded clone, and some rows leave it out.

size,J,D,V,DNA,CDR3
.,TRBJ1-2,.,TRBV7-9,TGTGCCAGCAGCTTAGATATTGGAGGGACAACCTATGGCTACACCTTC,CASSLDIGGTTYGYTF
.,TRBJ1-2,TRBD1,TRBV20-1,TGCTGTGCTAGTCGGGACAGGGCCATCTATGGCTACACCTTC,CCASRDRAIYGYTF
few,TRBJ1-1,.,TRBV7-9,TGTGCCAGCAGCCTCAAGACGGGGACTGAAGCTTTCTTT,CASSLKTGTEAFF
few,TRBJ1-4,TRBD1,TRBV12-3/TRBV12-4,TGTGCCAGCAGCCTGACAGGGTTTGGTGAAAAACTGTTTTTT,CASSLTGFGEKLFF
.,TRBJ2-7,TRBD2,TRBV20-1,TGCAGTGCCCCGACTAGCGGGAGAGGTTATTACGAGCAGTACTTC,CSAPTSGRGYYEQYF
.,TRBJ2-7,TRBD2,TRBV19,TGTGCCAGTAGTTGGGACCTCAAGAGCGGGAGGGCCAATCCCTACGAGCAGTACTTC,CASSWDLKSGRANPYEQYF
many,TRBJ2-7,TRBD2,TRBV7-6,TGTGCCAGCAGCACCAGCCCTACTAGCGCCGAGCAGTACTTC,CASSTSPTSAEQYF
.,TRBJ2-7,.,TRBV6-5,TGTGCCAGCAGTTCATGGTATAGCGACTCCTACGAGCAGTACTTC,CASSSWYSDSYEQYF
.,TRBJ2-7,.,TRBV27,TGTGCCAGCAGTGAAGGGACACACTACGAGCAGTACTTC,CASSEGTHYEQYF
.,TRBJ2-7,.,TRBV29-1,TGCAGCGTTGAATTACTAGCTAGCTCCTACGAGCAGTACTTC,CSVELLASSYEQYF
few,TRBJ1-5,.,TRBV6-1,TGTGCCAGCACGCGGCAGGCGAATCAGCCCCAGCATTTT,CASTRQANQPQHF
few,TRBJ1-2,TRBD1,TRBV7-2,TGTGCCAGCAGCTTAGTAGGGGGCGGCTACACCTTC,CASSLVGGGYTF
.,TRBJ2-2,.,TRBV21-1,TGTGCCAGCAGCAAAGAAAGGGACAGCACCGGGGAGCTGTTTTTT,CASSKERDSTGELFF
few,TRBJ1-2,.,TRBV5-8,TGTGCCAGCAGCTCCTGGGTCTTGTCTTATGGCTACACCTTC,CASSSWVLSYGYTF
.,TRBJ2-7,.,TRBV20-1,TGCAGTGCTAGAGATCGTAGGGGACTCTCCTACGAGCAGTACTTC,CSARDRRGLSYEQYF
.,TRBJ2-7,TRBD2,TRBV12-3/TRBV12-4,TGTGTCAGCAGTCAAAGGGGGTGGACTAGCCCAGTCAATGAGCAGTACTTC,CVSSQRGWTSPVNEQYF
.,TRBJ2-1,TRBD1,TRBV10-3,TGTGCCATCAGCCCTGGGACAGGGTACTACAATGAGCAGTTCTTC,CAISPGTGYYNEQFF
.,TRBJ2-5,.,TRBV21-1,TGTGCCAGCAGCAAGGGCAGCAGCCAAGAGACCCAGTACTTC,CASSKGSSQETQYF
few,TRBJ2-7,.,TRBV6-5,TGTGCCAGCAGCAAACAGGGCGGCTACGAGCAGTACTTC,CASSKQGGYEQYF
few,TRBJ2-3,.,TRBV11-2,TGTGCCAGCAGCTACTCCCATCACATCGTGGGAGATACGCAGTATTTT,CASSYSHHIVGDTQYF
.,TRBJ1-1,.,TRBV30,TGTGCCTGGAAGGGTAGGGGGGACACTGAAGCTTTCTTT,CAWKGRGDTEAFF
.,TRBJ2-3,TRBD2,TRBV28,TGTGCCAGCAGTCCACTAGCGGGAGTCGGCACAGATACGCAGTATTTT,CASSPLAGVGTDTQYF
.,TRBJ2-5,TRBD2,TRBV5-1,TGCGCCAGCAGCTGCCGACTAGCGGGAACGGAGACCCAGTACTTC,CASSCRLAGTETQYF
few,TRBJ2-3,.,TRBV7-6,TGTGCCAGCAGCTCGCAACCGACGGACAGTCCCCTCACAGATACGCAGTATTTT,CASSSQPTDSPLTDTQYF
.,TRBJ2-7,TRBD2,TRBV20-1,TGCAGTGCCGCAGTGCCTAGCGGGAGGGTCTACGAGCAGTACTTC,CSAAVPSGRVYEQYF
.,TRBJ2-5,.,TRBV12-5,TGTGCTAGTGGTTCCGGGACGGGCTTAGGGGAGACCCAGTACTTC,CASGSGTGLGETQYF
once,TRBJ2-1,.,TRBV7-9,TGTGCCAGCAGCTTAGGAACAGGGAGCGAGCAGTTCTTC,CASSLGTGSEQFF
few,TRBJ2-3,TRBD2,TRBV28,TGTGCCAGCAGTTTATCACTAGCGGGAGCTGATACGCAGTATTTT,CASSLSLAGADTQYF
.,TRBJ1-2,.,TRBV6-5,TGTGCCAGCAGCCTAACAAAGGGTCCCTATGGCTACACCTTC,CASSLTKGPYGYTF
few,TRBJ2-1,TRBD2,TRBV27,TGTGCCAGCAGTTTCGGTCCCCCCGCGACTAGCGGGAGGCACGGCCGTCAGTTCTTC,CASSFGPPATSGRHGRQFF
few,TRBJ2-5,TRBD2,TRBV7-9,TGTGCCAGCAGCCCTCGATATGGCGGGAGTGCTCAAGAGACCCAGTACTTC,CASSPRYGGSAQETQYF
.,TRBJ1-2,.,TRBV4-1,TGCGCCAGCAGCCCCCTAACGAGGACAGCGACTAACTATGGCTACACCTTC,CASSPLTRTATNYGYTF
.,TRBJ1-1,.,TRBV6-2/TRBV6-3,TGTGCCAGCAGTTACTCGAGAGGGTCTGAAGCTTTCTTT,CASSYSRGSEAFF
.,TRBJ1-6,.,TRBV20-1,TGCGGTGCTAGAGGGGGAGGTACCTATAATTCACCCCTCCACTTT,CGARGGGTYNSPLHF
.,TRBJ2-2,TRBD1,TRBV6-1,TGTGCCAGCAGTGTGACAGGGACCACCGGGGAGCTGTTTTTT,CASSVTGTTGELFF
once,TRBJ1-1,.,TRBV6-5,TGTGCCAGCAGTTATACGAGCCCTGCGGCCACTGAAGCTTTCTTT,CASSYTSPAATEAFF
.,TRBJ1-2,.,TRBV6-2/TRBV6-3,TGTGCCAGCAGTTACTCGAGAGCCAACCACTATGGCTACACCTTC,CASSYSRANHYGYTF
few,TRBJ1-1,TRBD1,TRBV7-9,TGTGCCAGCAGCCCGCGAAACGACAGGGCCACTGAAGCTTTCTTT,CASSPRNDRATEAFF
.,TRBJ2-3,TRBD2,TRBV30,TGTGCCTGCTCACTAGCGGGAGAAGATGATACGCAGTATTTT,CACSLAGEDDTQYF
.,TRBJ2-5,TRBD1,TRBV7-2,TGTGCCAGCAGCTTAATGGGGACAGGGGTTCGGGAGACCCAGTACTTC,CASSLMGTGVRETQYF
once,TRBJ2-7,.,TRBV6-2/TRBV6-3,TGTGCCAGCAGTTACTCGATGGGGATGTCCTACGAGCAGTACTTC,CASSYSMGMSYEQYF
.,TRBJ2-3,TRBD2,TRBV5-1,TGCGCCAGCAGCCCGGGACTAGCGGGGGCTACAGATACGCAGTATTTT,CASSPGLAGATDTQYF
once,TRBJ1-3,.,TRBV7-3,TGTGCCAGCAGTGCCTTTTCCGGGAGTGGGAGCTCTGGAAACACCATATATTTT,CASSAFSGSGSSGNTIYF
few,TRBJ2-7,.,TRBV5-1,TGCGCCAGCAGTTCCACTTCAGGGCGCGAGCAGTACTTC,CASSSTSGREQYF
.,TRBJ2-6,TRBD2,TRBV9,TGTGCCAGCAGCGTAGACGGGACTAGCGGGAGAAAAGCTGGGGCCAACGTCCTGACTTTC,CASSVDGTSGRKAGANVLTF
.,TRBJ2-5,TRBD2,TRBV28,TGTGCCAGCAGTTTATGGGCGGGAGTGGGGCAAGAGACCCAGTACTTC,CASSLWAGVGQETQYF
few,TRBJ2-1,.,TRBV12-3/TRBV12-4,TGTGCCAGCAGTCCTAGTCCCCATGAGCAGTTCTTC,CASSPSPHEQFF
.,TRBJ1-2,.,TRBV6-2/TRBV6-3,TGTGCCAGCAGTCAGCGGGGGGAAGACTATGGCTACACCTTC,CASSQRGEDYGYTF
.,TRBJ2-4,TRBD1,TRBV7-3,TGTGCCAGCAGTCCGGGACAGGGCCTTTTGTACTTC,CASSPGQGLLYF